These 14 T cell receptor beta chains share one sample of origin, sequenced in a study of CD8 T cells in ankylosing spondylitis. TCRdb analysed the 5' RACE reads with MiXCR anew, one entry per CDR3 protein. The table records around 250,000 distinct CDR3 sequences, approximately 12% of them present only once. Material: blood, either unsorted or a sorted T cell fraction (not recorded which). The receptors were sampled from a male donor with ankylosing spondylitis or in good health (not recorded which).

This clonotype has ten or more counts. This sequence joins TRBV24-1 and TRBJ1-1; D gene ambiguous. The CDR3 runs 13 residues. Germline lookup yields CDR1 KGHDR and CDR2 SFDVKD. Trimming removed 3 bases at V and 4 bases at J, with 8 bases between. The CDR3 DNA follows: TGTGCCACCAGTGATAAGGACGGCACTGAAGCTTTCTTT. Its translation: CATSDKDGTEAFF.

On this clonotype: At one end, the junction sequence differs from germline, possibly due to a read error. This chain uses TRBV7-8 with TRBJ2-3; D uncertain. Germline values: CDR1 SGHVS, CDR2 FQNEAQ. This CDR3 is built from 14 residues. The CDR3 nucleotides read TGTGCCAGCAGCCCACTGGGTAGCACAGATGCGCAGTATTTT. Amino acids: CASSPLGSTDAQYF.

This clonotype was picked up many times. The V and J genes are TRBV29-1 and TRBJ2-3; 7 bases map to TRBD2. V lost 4 bases, J lost 0 bases, and 4 bases stayed unmatched. The CDR3 extends over 14 amino acids. Germline CDR1 reads SQVTM; CDR2 reads ANQGSEA. The CDR3 DNA sequence: TGCAGCGTTGGAGCGGGGAAGAGCACAGATACGCAGTATTTT. Its translation is CSVGAGKSTDTQYF.

There are many counts of this clonotype. The chain combines TRBV12-3 or TRBV12-4 with TRBJ2-3; 7 positions agree with TRBD1. CDR3 length: 13 residues. V lost 8 bases and J lost 8; bases outside the gene matches: 10. CDR3 DNA sequence: TGTGCCAGCCAACAGGGGCTTCCCGGTACGCAGTATTTT. Its translation is CASQQGLPGTQYF.

This clonotype occurred many times. J is TRBJ1-5 and V is TRBV5-5; D is undetermined. The CDR3 spans 15 residues. CDR1 and CDR2 (germline): SGHKS, YYEKEE (reference sequence). Trimming stripped 4 bases from V and 0 bases from J, with 11 bases between. The CDR3 DNA reads TGTGCCAGCAGCCGGACGGGGAATAGCAATCAGCCCCAGCATTTT. Amino acid sequence: CASSRTGNSNQPQHF.

The table lists this clonotype with many counts. The chain is built from TRBV5-1 and TRBJ2-7; 7 bases agree with TRBD1. The CDR3 is 14 residues long. From germline, CDR1 is SGHRS and CDR2 YFSETQ. After removal of 0 bases from V and 5 bases from J, the junction contained 5 bases not matched to a gene. The CDR3 bases are TGCGCCAGCAGCTTGGACAGGGGATTCGACGAGCAGTACTTC. This sequence encodes CASSLDRGFDEQYF. The complete variable domain, with remaining parts taken from reference TRBV5-1 and TRBJ2-7, reads KAGVTQTPRYLIKTRGQQVTLSCSPISGHRSVSWYQQTPGQGLQFLFEYFSETQRNKGNFPGRFSGRQFSNSRSEMNVSTLELGDSALYLCASSLDRGFDEQYFGPGTRLTVT.

This clonotype was recorded a few times. The chain recombines TRBV6-2 or TRBV6-3 with TRBJ2-3, with 11 positions matching TRBD2. J was trimmed by 1 base and V by 4 bases; bases with no gene match: 7. The CDR3 loop spans 17 amino acids. Germline-derived CDR1 and CDR2 are MNHEY and SVGEGT. The CDR3 spells CASSLAGGPRGTDTQYF. CDR3 nucleotide sequence: TGTGCCAGCAGTTTAGCGGGAGGGCCGAGGGGCACAGATACGCAGTATTTT.

This clonotype has ten or more counts. The chain employs TRBV10-3 and TRBJ1-1; D ambiguous. Germline-derived CDR1 and CDR2 are ENHRY and SYGVKD. Between the trimmed V and J ends, which lost 3 bases and 0 bases, there was a span of 11 bases. The CDR3 has 15 residues. CDR3 sequence (DNA): TGTGCCATCAGTGATACGGGGTCCATGAACACTGAAGCTTTCTTT. Translated: CAISDTGSMNTEAFF.

The table lists this clonotype with many counts. The rearrangement uses TRBV10-3 and TRBJ2-2; 9 bases agree with TRBD1. CDR3 length equals 14 residues. The ends lost 5 bases at V and 3 bases at J; junction bases unmatched: 1. Germline CDR1 and CDR2: ENHRY and SYGVKD. CDR3 nucleotide sequence: TGTGCCATCAGTCGACAGGGGGACACCGGGGAGCTGTTTTTT. Translating gives CAISRQGDTGELFF.

This clonotype was counted many times. CDR3 in DNA: TGCGCCAGCAGCTTGCTACAGGGGGGAAACAATGAGCAGTTCTTC. It codes for CASSLLQGGNNEQFF. V and J are TRBV5-1 and TRBJ2-1, with 8 nucleotides matching TRBD1. CDR1 and CDR2 (germline): SGHRS, YFSETQ. The V gene end was trimmed by 1 base and the J gene end by 5 bases; junction bases not matched to a gene: 5. The CDR3 extends over 15 amino acids.

This clonotype was found many times. The V call is TRBV5-1, the J call TRBJ2-3; TRBD2 aligns across 13 bases. From germline, CDR1 is SGHRS and CDR2 YFSETQ. V trimming: 5 bases; J trimming: 0 bases; junction bases outside the gene matches: 9. The CDR3 spans 18 residues. Written as DNA, the CDR3 is TGCGCCAGCAGTTGGGGACTAGCGGGATCAGATAGCACAGATACGCAGTATTTT. It translates to CASSWGLAGSDSTDTQYF.

The CDR3 nucleotides read TGTGCCAGCAGTGCCCTTAAGGGTGGGGGCTACGAGCAGTACTTC. Protein: CASSALKGGGYEQYF. The chain uses TRBV6-1 and TRBJ2-7; D may match TRBD1 or TRBD2 (5 bases each). Between the trimmed V and J ends, which lost 4 bases and 3 bases, there was a span of 16 bases. The CDR3 consists of 15 residues. Germline V CDR1 and CDR2: MNHNS, SASEGT.

This clonotype was detected many times. This sequence joins TRBV5-1 and TRBJ1-2; the D gene is possibly TRBD1 (5 bases). The V end was cut by 3 bases, the J end by 2 bases, with 17 bases between. This CDR3 has 16 residues. Germline-derived CDR1 and CDR2 are SGHRS and YFSETQ. CDR3 sequence: CASSYWPVGDNYGYTF. The CDR3 coding sequence is TGCGCCAGCAGCTATTGGCCGGTAGGGGACAACTATGGCTACACCTTC.

The J gene is TRBJ2-4, the V gene TRBV20-1; D is possibly TRBD1 or TRBD2 (5 bases each). The CDR3 contains 17 residues. Germline V gives CDR1 DFQATT, CDR2 SNEGSKA (reference sequence). The V and J ends lost 0 bases and 5 bases respectively, with 20 bases between them. In DNA, the CDR3 is TGCAGTGCTAGAGATTGGGGAAATGTCATGGGGGAAAACATTCAGTACTTC. As protein: CSARDWGNVMGENIQYF.